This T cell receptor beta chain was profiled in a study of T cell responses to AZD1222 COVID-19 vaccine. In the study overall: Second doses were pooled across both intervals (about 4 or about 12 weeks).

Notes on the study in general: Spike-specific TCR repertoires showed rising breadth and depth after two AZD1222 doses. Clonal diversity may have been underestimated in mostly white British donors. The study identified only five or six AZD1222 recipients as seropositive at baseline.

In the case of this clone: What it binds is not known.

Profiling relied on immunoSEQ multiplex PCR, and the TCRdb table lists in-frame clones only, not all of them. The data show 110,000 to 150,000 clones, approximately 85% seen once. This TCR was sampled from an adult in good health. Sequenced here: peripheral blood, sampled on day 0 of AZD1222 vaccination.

The CDR3 region is CSASADEAFF. As DNA, the CDR3 is TGCAGTGCTTCGGCCGATGAAGCTTTCTTT. V and J are TRBV20-1 and TRBJ1-1; D is undetermined. The CDR3 consists of 10 residues. V was shortened by 5 bases and J by 7 bases, with 8 bases between the two germline ends. CDR1 DFQATT and CDR2 SNEGSKA come from the germline V gene (reference sequence).